This T cell receptor (beta chain) was observed in a study of cytomegalovirus exposure and HLA in healthy donors. For the study at large: Earlier results showed approximately 110 million unique TCR beta sequences derived from approximately 180 million T cells. General study points: TCR beta V segments were, for the most part, productive about 87% or about 30% of the time in an earlier analysis. Likely technical artifact: a cluster of highly shared sequence variants.

Trimming cost V 3 bases and J 0 bases, with 14 bases left between them. The length of the CDR3 is 16 residues. Germline values: CDR1 MNHEY, CDR2 SMNVEV (reference sequence). Both 60 Vbeta primers and 13 Jbeta primers went into the PCR. Sequencing was performed with immunoSEQ multiplex PCR; in TCRdb, only in-frame clones are kept and a portion is missing. Counted here are around 80,000 clones, 70% to 80% occurring once; the ten biggest clones make up over 8%. This clone was picked up a small number of times. The antigen is undetermined. The sample holds other DNA sequences that translate to the same CDR3.

This receptor was taken from a man between 35 and 55 years old in good health and CMV-seropositive. The V call is TRBV27, the J call TRBJ1-2; maybe TRBD1 (5 bases). The sample was PBMCs. The CDR3 reads CASSFRGTLANYGYTF. In DNA, the CDR3 is TGTGCCAGCAGTTTCAGAGGGACTCTAGCTAACTATGGCTACACCTTC.